The source of this T cell receptor beta chain is a study of lymphopenia after photon versus proton radiotherapy. The CDR3 runs to 14 residues. Germline V lookup: CDR1 SGDLS, CDR2 YYNGEE. V was shortened by 0 bases and J by 7 bases, with 10 bases between the two germline ends. Repertoires were generated with immunoSEQ multiplex PCR, while TCRdb's copy carries only in-frame clones and drops some. The repertoire holds 150,000 to 200,000 clones, with less than 90% as singletons. Points from the study as a whole: Only patients who died were analyzed for survival; proton advantage is unproven. In patients who died, overall survival fell as post-nadir TCR diversity dropped more. Relative stability marked proton patients; photon patients lost diversity and naive cells. After the lymphocyte nadir, photon-treated repertoires showed oligoclonal expansion, especially of CD8+ Temra cells.

On this clone: Its antigen remains unidentified.

This rearrangement joins TRBV9 to TRBJ2-2, with unresolved D. The sequence came from a man aged 50-60 years with gastric cancer. This material consisted of peripheral blood, taken from a patient treated with photon-based radiotherapy. CDR3 DNA sequence: TGTGCCAGCAGCGTAGACCCAAACGTCGGGGAGCTGTTTTTT. Translation: CASSVDPNVGELFF.